The 28 T cell receptor beta chains listed next were all sequenced from one sample in a study of CD8 T cells in Susac syndrome. Reverse transcription of roughly 0.5 to 1 ug RNA was performed with random hexamers. TCRdb called the immunoSEQ multiplex PCR reads again in MiXCR, with one record for every CDR3 protein. The table includes around 300,000 distinct CDR3 sequences, approximately 85% detected once. The sample consisted of CD8+ T cells from PBMCs. All receptors derive from a human donor with multiple sclerosis.

The chain carries TRBV19 and TRBJ1-2, with no clear D. V was pared by 7 bases and J by 6 bases, with 15 bases between. Germline V gene data show CDR1 as LNHDA and CDR2 as SQIVND (reference sequence). The CDR3 consists of 13 residues. CDR3 nucleotides: TGTGCCAGTACCGCAGACATCCCGGATGGCTACACCTTC. Translation: CASTADIPDGYTF. Full variable domain (remainder filled in from reference TRBV19 and TRBJ1-2): DGGITQSPKYLFRKEGQNVTLSCEQNLNHDAMYWYRQDPGQGLRLIYYSQIVNDFQKGDIAEGYSVSREKKESFPLTVTSAQKNPTAFYLCASTADIPDGYTFGSGTRLTVV.

Worth noting for this clonotype: The germline gene is not matched at one end of the junction; a read error may be the cause. The chain joins TRBV29-1 to TRBJ2-3; D remains ambiguous. Germline CDR1 is SQVTM and CDR2 is ANQGSEA. This CDR3 has 11 amino acids. The CDR3 sequence: CSVGGTDTQYF. The CDR3 DNA is TGCAGTGTTGGGGGCACAGATACGCAGTATTTT.

The chain joins TRBV4-3 to TRBJ2-7; D remains ambiguous. Germline V gene sequence: CDR1 LGHNA, CDR2 YSLEER. The CDR3 consists of 12 residues. V was clipped by 0 bases and J by 6 bases, with 6 bases between them. This CDR3 is CASSQEVGEQYF. Here the CDR3 DNA reads TGCGCCAGCAGCCAAGAAGTCGGCGAGCAGTACTTC.

This clonotype was recorded once. The chain recombines TRBV20-1 with TRBJ2-5; TRBD2 matches 10 bases. From germline, CDR1 is DFQATT and CDR2 SNEGSKA (reference sequence). The CDR3 contains 16 residues. The V gene end was trimmed by 2 bases and the J gene end by 3 bases; junction bases not matched to a gene: 9. CDR3 sequence reads: CSARRYSGREEETQYF. The CDR3 DNA is TGCAGTGCTAGACGGTACAGCGGGAGGGAAGAAGAGACCCAGTACTTC.

This sequence joins TRBV7-9 and TRBJ2-1, with 7 bases aligning to TRBD1. Germline lookup yields CDR1 SEHNR and CDR2 FQNEAQ (reference sequence). The CDR3 loop spans 14 amino acids. The junction had 11 bases not matched to a gene; V was cut back by 6 bases and J by 9 bases. The CDR3 region is CASRHRDRYGEQFF. The CDR3 DNA is TGTGCCAGCAGGCACCGGGACAGATACGGTGAGCAGTTCTTC.

This chain uses TRBV7-6 with TRBJ2-3; TRBD2 matches at 14 bases. Trimming cost V 6 bases and J 4 bases; bases outside gene matches: 9. Germline CDR1 is SGHVS and CDR2 is FNYEAQ. The CDR3 has 17 residues. DNA for the CDR3: TGTGCCAGCAGTAGGGCGACTAGCGGGAGGGTCGCAGATACGCAGTATTTT. It yields the protein CASSRATSGRVADTQYF. Supplemented by reference TRBV7-6 and TRBJ2-3, the full variable domain reads GAGVSQSPRYKVTKRGQDVALRCDPISGHVSLYWYRQALGQGPEFLTYFNYEAQQDKSGLPNDRFSAERPEGSISTLTIQRTEQRDSAMYRCASSRATSGRVADTQYFGPGTRLTVL.

The rearrangement links TRBV7-9 to TRBJ1-5; D might be TRBD1 (5 bases). The ends were cut back, 0 bases at V and 3 bases at J, with 12 bases in the middle. The germline CDR1 and CDR2 sequences are SEHNR and FQNEAQ (reference sequence). The CDR3 extends over 16 amino acids. In DNA form, the CDR3 reads TGTGCCAGCAGCTTAGCGGGGACGGGACTCAATCAGCCCCAGCATTTT. This gives the protein CASSLAGTGLNQPQHF. Combining the CDR3 with reference TRBV7-9 and TRBJ1-5 gives the whole variable domain DTGVSQNPRHKITKRGQNVTFRCDPISEHNRLYWYRQTLGQGPEFLTYFQNEAQLEKSRLLSDRFSAERPKGSFSTLEIQRTEQGDSAMYLCASSLAGTGLNQPQHFGDGTRLSIL.

Here the CDR3 reads CASSSPTGKVVEAFF. CDR3 coding DNA: TGTGCCAGCAGCTCACCGACAGGGAAGGTCGTTGAAGCTTTCTTT. This chain connects TRBV7-9 to TRBJ1-1; TRBD1 matches 7 bases. Looked up from germline, CDR1 is SEHNR and CDR2 is FQNEAQ (reference sequence). Unmatched junction bases numbered 12, after V lost 4 bases and J lost 7 bases. The CDR3 runs 15 residues. The full variable domain, completed using reference TRBV7-9 and TRBJ1-1, is DTGVSQNPRHKITKRGQNVTFRCDPISEHNRLYWYRQTLGQGPEFLTYFQNEAQLEKSRLLSDRFSAERPKGSFSTLEIQRTEQGDSAMYLCASSSPTGKVVEAFFGQGTRLTVV.

This chain uses TRBV10-3 with TRBJ2-2; 9 bases map to TRBD2. V dropped 0 bases and J dropped 4; count of bases not matched to a gene: 6. The CDR3 runs to 17 residues. CDR1 is ENHRY, CDR2 SYGVKD, per germline. In DNA form, the CDR3 reads TGTGCCATCAGTGAGTCGGGGCTAGCGGGGCCCACCGGGGAGCTGTTTTTT. Its translation: CAISESGLAGPTGELFF.

This clonotype has just one count. V gene TRBV27 combines with J gene TRBJ2-7; D perhaps matches TRBD1 (5 bases). From germline, CDR1 is MNHEY and CDR2 SMNVEV (reference sequence). The germline V and J ends were trimmed by 5 bases and 1 base, with 12 bases remaining between them. CDR3 length equals 14 residues. CDR3 sequence reads: CASSTGDVSYEQYF. The CDR3 nucleotides are TGTGCCAGCAGTACAGGCGATGTTTCCTACGAGCAGTACTTC.

About this clonotype itself: At one end, the junction sequence differs from germline, possibly due to a read error. This rearrangement joins TRBV20-1 to TRBJ2-7; 9 bases align to TRBD2. This CDR3 is 17 amino acids long. The V gene's germline CDR1 is DFQATT and CDR2 SNEGSKA (reference sequence). The CDR3 loop is CSARDPVAASGIYGQYF. The CDR3 nucleotides are TGCAGTGCTAGAGATCCGGTCGCGGCTAGCGGGATATACGGGCAGTACTTC.

The chain combines TRBV29-1 with TRBJ2-7; TRBD1 agrees at 9 bases. Germline V gene lookup returns CDR1 SQVTM and CDR2 ANQGSEA. The CDR3 totals 14 residues. V gave up 3 bases and J gave up 1 base; unmatched junction bases: 4. The CDR3 DNA sequence: TGCAGCGTTGATCCCGGGACAGGGTCCTACGAGCAGTACTTC. This gives the protein CSVDPGTGSYEQYF.

The V call is TRBV27, the J call TRBJ2-7, with 9 bases identical to TRBD2. Germline assignment: CDR1 MNHEY and CDR2 SMNVEV (reference sequence). V lost 4 bases and J lost 2; bases outside the gene matches: 3. CDR3 length: 14 residues. CDR3 protein: CASSWAGGPYEQYF. Here the CDR3 DNA reads TGTGCCAGCAGTTGGGCGGGAGGGCCCTACGAGCAGTACTTC.

The table lists this clonotype with a count of one. This chain connects TRBV20-1 to TRBJ2-5; D is possibly TRBD1 or TRBD2 (5 bases each). Germline V gene data show CDR1 as DFQATT and CDR2 as SNEGSKA (reference sequence). CDR3 length equals 14 residues. V lost 4 bases, J lost 5 bases, and 17 bases lay in between. CDR3 in DNA: TGCAGTGCTAAAGGGACCACGAACCCGGAGACCCAGTACTTC. It specifies CSAKGTTNPETQYF.

This sequence joins TRBV7-9 and TRBJ2-3, with TRBD2 identical over 11 bases. Trimming at V came to 6 bases and at J to 0 bases, leaving 8 bases not matched to a gene. CDR3 length equals 17 residues. CDR1 and CDR2 from the germline V gene are SEHNR and FQNEAQ (reference sequence). DNA for the CDR3: TGTGCCAGCAGACCTAGACTAGCGGGACGCAGCACAGATACGCAGTATTTT. Its protein product is CASRPRLAGRSTDTQYF.

This rearrangement joins TRBV27 to TRBJ2-7; TRBD2 might be the D (6 bases). V lost 4 bases, J lost 1 base, and 20 bases lay in between. CDR1 MNHEY and CDR2 SMNVEV come from the germline V gene (reference sequence). This CDR3 is built from 17 residues. CDR3 DNA sequence: TGTGCCAGCAGTTCCCTCCCTAGCGTAGTTCTGTCCTACGAGCAGTACTTC. Protein product: CASSSLPSVVLSYEQYF.

The V call is TRBV5-5, the J call TRBJ1-5; 12 bases match TRBD1. Germline V gene sequence: CDR1 SGHKS, CDR2 YYEKEE (reference sequence). J was trimmed by 4 bases and V by 4 bases; bases with no gene match: 6. The CDR3 spans 16 residues. The CDR3 nucleotides read TGTGCCAGCAGCCGTCGGGACAGGGGGCTGAATCAGCCCCAGCATTTT. The encoded protein is CASSRRDRGLNQPQHF. The whole variable domain, filled in from reference TRBV5-5 and TRBJ1-5, reads DAGVTQSPTHLIKTRGQQVTLRCSPISGHKSVSWYQQVLGQGPQFIFQYYEKEERGRGNFPDRFSARQFPNYSSELNVNALLLGDSALYLCASSRRDRGLNQPQHFGDGTRLSIL.

The V and J genes are TRBV27 and TRBJ2-1; D is possibly TRBD1 (6 bases). The CDR3 length is 15 residues. The ends were cut back, 2 bases at V and 4 bases at J, with 12 bases in the middle. The germline gives CDR1 MNHEY, CDR2 SMNVEV (reference sequence). CDR3 DNA: TGTGCCAGCAGTTTAAATGGGGGCTCATACAATGAGCAGTTCTTC. This gives the protein CASSLNGGSYNEQFF.

This rearrangement joins TRBV20-1 to TRBJ2-3; possible D gene TRBD2, 5 bases. The CDR3 runs to 14 residues. CDR1 DFQATT and CDR2 SNEGSKA come from the germline V gene (reference sequence). V was trimmed by 3 bases and J by 2 bases, leaving 12 bases between them. The CDR3 loop reads CSARVARDTDTQYF. CDR3 coding DNA: TGCAGTGCTAGGGTAGCGAGAGACACAGATACGCAGTATTTT.

This clonotype was seen more than once but under ten times. The chain employs TRBV2 and TRBJ2-1; 8 bases line up with TRBD2. CDR3 length: 15 residues. The V segment lost 8 bases and the J segment 8 bases; nucleotides outside the gene matches: 14. Germline CDR1 and CDR2: SNHLY and FYNNEI. CDR3 region: CASGGGTSGLDEQFF. The DNA of the CDR3 is TGTGCCAGCGGGGGCGGGACTAGTGGGTTGGATGAGCAGTTCTTC.

This chain uses TRBV4-3 with TRBJ1-1, with TRBD1 identical over 7 bases. This CDR3 region has 13 residues. V shed 3 bases, J shed 7 bases, and the junction held 5 bases outside the gene matches. Germline V gives CDR1 LGHNA, CDR2 YSLEER. This chain's CDR3 is CASSHARQGEAFF. The CDR3 DNA follows: TGCGCCAGCAGCCACGCTAGACAGGGTGAAGCTTTCTTT.

The chain has TRBV28 and TRBJ2-2; the match to TRBD1 covers 8 bases. In germline, CDR1 is MDHEN, CDR2 SYDVKM. J lost 8 bases, V lost 10 bases, and 6 bases had no gene match. The CDR3 has 12 amino acids. CDR3 loop: CATETGAGELFF. For the CDR3, the DNA is TGTGCCACCGAGACAGGGGCAGGGGAGCTGTTTTTT.

The chain carries TRBV15 and TRBJ1-5; D may be TRBD1 (6 bases). This CDR3 has 14 amino acids. CDR1 is LNHNV and CDR2 is YYDKDF in the germline V gene (reference sequence). Trimming stripped 4 bases from V and 0 bases from J, with 7 bases between. The CDR3 here is CATSKDSSNQPQHF. The DNA for the CDR3 is TGTGCCACCAGCAAGGACAGTAGCAATCAGCCCCAGCATTTT.

The CDR3: CSASLAGNEQFF. The CDR3, as DNA: TGCAGTGCTAGTCTAGCGGGAAATGAGCAGTTCTTC. This rearrangement joins TRBV20-1 to TRBJ2-1; 9 nucleotides align to TRBD2. Germline V gives CDR1 DFQATT, CDR2 SNEGSKA (reference sequence). This CDR3 region has 12 residues. Unmatched junction bases numbered 1, after V lost 3 bases and J lost 7 bases.

This clonotype came up a few times. V gene TRBV6-1 combines with J gene TRBJ2-5; 8 bases are shared with TRBD1. The germline gives CDR1 MNHNS, CDR2 SASEGT. There are 14 residues in the CDR3. Losses at the gene ends were 7 bases for V and 5 bases for J; bases not matched to a gene: 9. The CDR3 sequence is CASTGQGAGETQYF. Written as DNA, the CDR3 is TGTGCCAGCACGGGTCAGGGGGCAGGGGAGACCCAGTACTTC.

The J gene is TRBJ1-5, the V gene TRBV7-2; D is uncertain. Germline CDR1 reads SGHTA; CDR2 reads FQGNSA. This CDR3 has 19 amino acids. The germline V and J ends were trimmed by 1 base and 9 bases, with 28 bases remaining between them. The CDR3 DNA reads as TGTGCCAGCAGCTTAGATGGTGGTGGGGTGTTGGTCGGACTGGGGCCCCAGCATTTT. It yields the protein CASSLDGGGVLVGLGPQHF.

J is TRBJ1-1 and V is TRBV6-2 or TRBV6-3, with D tentatively TRBD1 (5 bases). V dropped 2 bases and J dropped 4 bases, with 20 bases sitting between them. Germline CDR1 and CDR2: MNHEY and SVGEGT. CDR3 length equals 17 residues. CDR3 in DNA: TGTGCCAGCAGTTACAAAAGGGGTTGGGGTATAAGCACTGAAGCTTTCTTT. It encodes CASSYKRGWGISTEAFF.

The chain employs TRBV6-2 or TRBV6-3 and TRBJ2-2, with D unclear. Looked up from germline, CDR1 is MNHEY and CDR2 is SVGEGT. The CDR3 contains 13 residues. Trimming removed 5 bases at V and 5 bases at J, with 9 bases between. In DNA form, the CDR3 reads TGTGCCAGCAGTCCCACGTGGACCGGGGAGCTGTTTTTT. It codes for CASSPTWTGELFF.